These 5 T cell receptor beta chains were all obtained from the same sample, sequenced in a study of T cells in tuberculosis. The method was immunoSEQ multiplex PCR; TCRdb's version includes in-frame clones alone and lacks a portion of them. The table has about 34,000 clones, approximately 94% seen once. Time point noted: new active TB diagnosis, blood taken before or within 7 days of starting treatment. Here the sequenced sample was PBMCs, taken at tuberculosis diagnosis. These TCRs come from an adult with tuberculosis.

The CDR3: CASSLYGGDNSPLHF. CDR3 sequence (DNA): TGCGCCAGCAGCTTGTATGGGGGCGATAATTCACCCCTCCACTTT. This chain connects TRBV5-1 to TRBJ1-6; TRBD1 is a possible D gene (6 bases). This CDR3 is 15 amino acids long. V gave up 1 base and J gave up 5 bases, with 10 bases separating them. CDR1 SGHRS and CDR2 YFSETQ come from the germline V gene.

The chain has TRBV4-2 and TRBJ1-2; maybe TRBD1 (5 bases). CDR3 length: 16 residues. Trimming stripped 0 bases from V and 1 base from J, with 12 bases between. Germline V gives CDR1 LGHNA, CDR2 YNFKEQ. The CDR3, as DNA: TGTGCCAGCAGCCAAGAAGGCGGGGGTGGTAACTATGGCTACACCTTC. Its protein product is CASSQEGGGGNYGYTF.

The gene calls are TRBV5-1 and TRBJ1-2; possible D gene TRBD1, 6 bases. There are 15 residues in the CDR3. Trimming stripped 0 bases from V and 1 base from J, with 10 bases between. CDR1 is SGHRS and CDR2 is YFSETQ in the germline V gene. The CDR3 nucleotides read TGCGCCAGCAGCTTGGTCCCGGACAGTAACTATGGCTACACCTTC. Amino acids: CASSLVPDSNYGYTF.

This chain connects TRBV29-1 to TRBJ2-7; 7 bases agree with TRBD1. Germline V gives CDR1 SQVTM, CDR2 ANQGSEA. Unmatched junction bases numbered 4, after V lost 5 bases and J lost 0 bases. The CDR3 spans 13 residues. CDR3 residues: CSVITGDSYEQYF. In DNA, the CDR3 is TGCAGCGTTATCACAGGGGACTCCTACGAGCAGTACTTC.

The chain couples TRBV13 to TRBJ1-3; 9 bases agree with TRBD1. This CDR3 has 17 amino acids. The ends lost 4 bases at V and 3 bases at J; junction bases unmatched: 10. CDR1 is PRHDT, CDR2 FYEKMQ, per germline (reference sequence). The CDR3, as DNA: TGTGCCAGCAGCTCATTGCCGGGACAGGGAAATGGAAACACCATATATTTT. Its protein is CASSSLPGQGNGNTIYF.